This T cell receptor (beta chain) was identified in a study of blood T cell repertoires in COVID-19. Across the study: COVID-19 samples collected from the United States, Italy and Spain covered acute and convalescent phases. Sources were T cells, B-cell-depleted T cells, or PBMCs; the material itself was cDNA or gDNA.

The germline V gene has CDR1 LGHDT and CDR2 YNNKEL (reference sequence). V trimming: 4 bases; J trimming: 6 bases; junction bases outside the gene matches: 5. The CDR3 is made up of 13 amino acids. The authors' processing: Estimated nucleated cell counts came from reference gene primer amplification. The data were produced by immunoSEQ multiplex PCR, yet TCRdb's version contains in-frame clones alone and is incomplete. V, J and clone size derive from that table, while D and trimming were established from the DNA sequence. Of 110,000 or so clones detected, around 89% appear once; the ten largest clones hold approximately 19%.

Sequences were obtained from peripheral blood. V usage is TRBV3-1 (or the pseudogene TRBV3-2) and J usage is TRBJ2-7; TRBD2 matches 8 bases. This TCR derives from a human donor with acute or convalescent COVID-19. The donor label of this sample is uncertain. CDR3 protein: CASSPGLVGEQYF. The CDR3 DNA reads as TGTGCCAGCAGCCCGGGACTAGTCGGCGAGCAGTACTTC.